These 32 T cell receptor beta chains came from one sample sequenced in a study of neurological immune-mediated disorders. TCRdb processed the 5' RACE reads anew with MiXCR; each CDR3 protein has one entry. The table lists approximately 66,000 distinct CDR3 sequences, 4.5% of them singletons. The source material was PBMCs. The receptors shown here come from a man aged 25-45 years with multiple sclerosis.

This clonotype has ten or more counts. This sequence joins TRBV6-5 and TRBJ1-6; 7 bases are shared with TRBD1. Germline loops: CDR1 MNHEY, CDR2 SVGAGI. The CDR3 loop spans 16 amino acids. Trimming took 4 bases from V and 4 from J; bases not matched to a gene: 7. As DNA, the CDR3 is TGTGCCAGCAGTTCCGTCTCAGGGGGTTATAATTCACCCCTCCACTTT. Translation: CASSSVSGGYNSPLHF.

This clonotype was picked up many times. This chain's CDR3 is CASSLAQTYEQYF. CDR3 DNA sequence: TGCGCCAGCAGCTTGGCCCAAACCTACGAGCAGTACTTC. The chain recombines TRBV5-1 with TRBJ2-7, with D hard to call. The CDR3 is 13 residues long. Trimming stripped 0 bases from V and 2 bases from J, with 6 bases between. The germline CDR1 and CDR2 sequences are SGHRS and YFSETQ.

This clonotype was seen at least ten times. The chain is built from TRBV4-1 and TRBJ2-3, with 8 bases fitting TRBD2. The J segment lost 0 bases and the V segment lost 6 bases, leaving 5 bases of the junction unmatched. This CDR3 has 15 amino acids. From germline, CDR1 is MGHRA and CDR2 YSYEKL. CDR3 region: CASSQAGGSTDTQYF. CDR3 DNA: TGCGCCAGCAGTCAGGCGGGGGGAAGCACAGATACGCAGTATTTT.

This rearrangement joins TRBV6-4 to TRBJ2-1, with TRBD2 matching 8 bases. Germline lookup yields CDR1 MRHNA and CDR2 SNTAGT. The junction had 6 bases not matched to a gene; V was cut back by 0 bases and J by 8 bases. This CDR3 contains 15 residues. The CDR3 DNA is TGTGCCAGCAGTGACTCCCCGGGAGGGAGAGATGAGCAGTTCTTC. Residues: CASSDSPGGRDEQFF.

This clonotype was recorded at least ten times. V usage is TRBV12-3 or TRBV12-4 and J usage is TRBJ2-3, with TRBD1 identical over 9 bases. The CDR3 is 15 residues long. Germline trimming cut 6 bases from V and 5 bases from J; bases unmatched to any gene: 9. The CDR3: CASSWGQGLKDTQYF. Written as DNA, the CDR3 is TGTGCCAGCAGCTGGGGACAGGGATTAAAAGATACGCAGTATTTT.

This clonotype was seen at least ten times. The gene calls are TRBV20-1 and TRBJ2-1; D may be TRBD2 (6 bases). Per the germline V gene, CDR1 is DFQATT and CDR2 is SNEGSKA (reference sequence). V lost 4 bases, J lost 8 bases, and 12 bases lay in between. The CDR3 loop spans 12 amino acids. The CDR3 sequence is CSAKGGGDEQFF. CDR3 nucleotide sequence: TGCAGTGCTAAGGGTGGCGGGGATGAGCAGTTCTTC.

This clonotype was observed at least ten times. The gene calls are TRBV6-6 and TRBJ2-7; 8 bases agree with TRBD1. J was trimmed by 3 bases and V by 5 bases; bases with no gene match: 3. CDR1 and CDR2 from the germline V gene are MNHNY and SVGAGI (reference sequence). The CDR3 runs 13 residues. The CDR3 loop is CASSPGTGYEQYF. CDR3 DNA: TGTGCCAGCAGTCCCGGGACAGGCTACGAGCAGTACTTC.

This clonotype was seen repeatedly, ten times or more. This chain joins TRBV12-3 or TRBV12-4 and TRBJ2-5; TRBD2 might be the D (5 bases). The CDR3 runs to 13 residues. V lost 3 bases, J lost 5 bases, and 10 bases lay in between. This CDR3 reads CASSLGSGETQYF. The CDR3 DNA sequence: TGTGCCAGCAGTTTGGGCTCGGGGGAGACCCAGTACTTC.

This clonotype was seen ten or more times. This chain joins TRBV4-2 and TRBJ2-7, with 8 bases that match TRBD1. This CDR3 has 17 amino acids. J was trimmed by 2 bases and V by 3 bases; bases with no gene match: 12. Germline V gives CDR1 LGHNA, CDR2 YNFKEQ. The CDR3: CASSHLNSGGTPYEQYF. The CDR3 region has the DNA TGTGCCAGCAGCCACCTAAACTCAGGGGGCACCCCCTACGAGCAGTACTTC.

This clonotype was found many times. V usage is TRBV7-6 and J usage is TRBJ2-3, with TRBD2 as a possible D gene (6 bases). This CDR3 comprises 13 residues. V was cut by 5 bases and J by 6 bases, with 12 bases left in between. Germline CDR1 and CDR2: SGHVS and FNYEAQ. CDR3 nucleotide sequence: TGTGCCAGCAGCCTAAGAGGGAGGGATACGCAGTATTTT. Encoded protein: CASSLRGRDTQYF.

This clonotype appeared many times. The rearrangement joins TRBV7-9 to TRBJ2-5; the D call may be TRBD1 or TRBD2 (5 bases each). The CDR3 consists of 14 residues. V lost 2 bases, J lost 5 bases, and 12 bases lay in between. Germline assignment: CDR1 SEHNR and CDR2 FQNEAQ (reference sequence). The CDR3, as DNA: TGTGCCAGCAGCTTATGGGGGTCAGGGGAGACCCAGTACTTC. Translating it yields CASSLWGSGETQYF.

This clonotype was seen repeatedly, ten times or more. The gene calls are TRBV4-1 and TRBJ1-2; no reliable D call. The V gene lost 0 bases and the J gene lost 4 bases, with 9 bases spanning the gap. Germline V gene lookup returns CDR1 MGHRA and CDR2 YSYEKL. This CDR3 has 14 residues. The CDR3 reads CASSQDSPFYGYTF. The CDR3 region has the DNA TGCGCCAGCAGCCAAGATTCGCCCTTCTATGGCTACACCTTC.

This clonotype was seen only a few times. The CDR3 DNA follows: TGTGCCAGCCGTTACCGTGGGCCGGGACAGGGCGTAAAAACTGAAGCTTTCTTT. Its translation: CASRYRGPGQGVKTEAFF. The chain uses TRBV27 and TRBJ1-1, with 9 nucleotides matching TRBD1. After removal of 8 bases from V and 5 bases from J, the junction contained 21 bases not matched to a gene. This CDR3 is 18 amino acids long. Germline loops: CDR1 MNHEY, CDR2 SMNVEV (reference sequence).

This clonotype was counted many times. V usage is TRBV10-3 and J usage is TRBJ2-2; D not certain. CDR3 length: 11 residues. The V gene's germline CDR1 is ENHRY and CDR2 SYGVKD. V was clipped by 7 bases and J by 4 bases, with 4 bases between them. The CDR3 region has the DNA TGTGCCATCATGGGCACCGGGGAGCTGTTTTTT. Its protein product is CAIMGTGELFF.

At least ten counts were recorded for this clonotype. The chain combines TRBV9 with TRBJ2-7; possibly TRBD2 for D (5 bases). Germline V lookup: CDR1 SGDLS, CDR2 YYNGEE. The V end lost 4 bases, the J end lost 1 base, and 12 bases lay between the germline ends. This CDR3 is built from 14 residues. The DNA of the CDR3 is TGTGCCAGCAGCCGAGGGTATGGGTCCTACGAGCAGTACTTC. Its translation: CASSRGYGSYEQYF.

The table lists this clonotype with many counts. V usage is TRBV5-1 and J usage is TRBJ1-1; D is perhaps TRBD1 (6 bases). This CDR3 is built from 14 residues. The V gene's germline CDR1 is SGHRS and CDR2 YFSETQ. V shed 4 bases and J shed 1 base, with 11 bases lying between them. The CDR3 coding sequence is TGCGCCAGCAGCCTGGCGACAGGGAACACTGAAGCTTTCTTT. Its translation is CASSLATGNTEAFF.

This clonotype was detected many times. V usage is TRBV5-1 and J usage is TRBJ2-1; 12 bases align to TRBD2. Germline loops: CDR1 SGHRS, CDR2 YFSETQ. The CDR3 has 16 amino acids. The trim removed 4 bases at V and 4 bases at J, leaving 6 bases unmatched. The CDR3 DNA is TGCGCCAGCAGCGTGACTAGCGGGGGCGAATACAATGAGCAGTTCTTC. It translates to CASSVTSGGEYNEQFF.

This clonotype was seen repeatedly, ten times or more. J is TRBJ2-6 and V is TRBV6-1; no firm D call. The CDR3 extends over 15 amino acids. Germline CDR1 and CDR2: MNHNS and SASEGT. Trimming took off 7 bases at V and 0 bases at J, with 10 bases between the two ends. CDR3 coding DNA: TGTGCCAGCACCATGAAATCCTCTGGGGCCAACGTCCTGACTTTC. It encodes CASTMKSSGANVLTF.

This clonotype has more than one count but fewer than ten. The chain has TRBV5-6 and TRBJ1-5; D is unclear. The CDR3 length is 13 residues. Germline CDR1 SGHDT, CDR2 YYEEEE. V was trimmed by 2 bases and J by 6 bases, leaving 9 bases between them. The CDR3 DNA follows: TGTGCCAGCAGCTTAGCTGGGTCTCAGCCCCAGCATTTT. Its translation is CASSLAGSQPQHF.

In this sample, this clonotype turned up a few times. This chain links TRBV7-6 with TRBJ1-2, with 7 bases that match TRBD1. V lost 0 bases, J lost 0 bases, and 4 bases stayed unmatched. CDR3 length equals 16 residues. In germline, CDR1 is SGHVS, CDR2 FNYEAQ. The chain's CDR3 is CASSLAPQGPNYGYTF. CDR3 nucleotides: TGTGCCAGCAGCTTAGCCCCACAGGGGCCTAACTATGGCTACACCTTC. The full variable domain, with the rest looked up from reference TRBV7-6 and TRBJ1-2, is GAGVSQSPRYKVTKRGQDVALRCDPISGHVSLYWYRQALGQGPEFLTYFNYEAQQDKSGLPNDRFSAERPEGSISTLTIQRTEQRDSAMYRCASSLAPQGPNYGYTFGSGTRLTVV.

This clonotype was observed at least ten times. V and J are TRBV5-4 and TRBJ1-2; D possibly corresponds to TRBD1 (6 bases). This CDR3 spans 13 amino acids. Germline lookup yields CDR1 SGHNT and CDR2 YYREEE (reference sequence). The V and J ends lost 0 bases and 6 bases respectively, with 9 bases between them. The CDR3 protein is CASSLETGNGYTF. In nucleotides, the CDR3 is TGTGCCAGCAGCTTGGAAACAGGGAATGGCTACACCTTC.

This clonotype was seen ten or more times. The V and J genes are TRBV10-3 and TRBJ1-1; TRBD1 is a possible D gene (6 bases). This CDR3 region has 13 residues. Trimming took off 8 bases at V and 1 base at J, with 11 bases between the two ends. CDR1 and CDR2 from the germline V gene are ENHRY and SYGVKD. The CDR3 DNA sequence: TGTGCCATCTCAGGACAGAAGAACACTGAAGCTTTCTTT. Protein product: CAISGQKNTEAFF.

Ten or more counts support this clonotype. The rearrangement joins TRBV6-5 to TRBJ2-5; tentatively, D is TRBD1 or TRBD2 (5 bases each). With 0 bases removed from V and 3 bases from J, the gap between germline ends came to 11 bases. This CDR3 has 15 amino acids. Germline values: CDR1 MNHEY, CDR2 SVGAGI. CDR3 nucleotide sequence: TGTGCCAGCAGTTACTCGAGGGGCATAAAAGAGACCCAGTACTTC. It specifies CASSYSRGIKETQYF.

This clonotype was picked up many times. The CDR3 nucleotides read TGTGCCATGCCGACAAATGTCTCCTACAATGAGCAGTTCTTC. Translating gives CAMPTNVSYNEQFF. The genes are TRBV7-9 and TRBJ2-1, with D uncertain. This CDR3 spans 14 amino acids. Germline values: CDR1 SEHNR, CDR2 FQNEAQ (reference sequence). The V end lost 10 bases, the J end lost 0 bases, and 13 bases lay between the germline ends.

This clonotype came up many times. This chain links TRBV12-3 or TRBV12-4 with TRBJ2-2; D could derive from TRBD1 or TRBD2 (6 bases each). Trimming took off 7 bases at V and 3 bases at J, with 12 bases between the two ends. The CDR3 has 14 amino acids. CDR3 nucleotide sequence: TGTGCCAGCACTTGGGGGGCGCACACCGGGGAGCTGTTTTTT. Translating gives CASTWGAHTGELFF.

This clonotype was picked up many times. The chain joins TRBV10-3 to TRBJ1-3; D is ambiguous. The CDR3 spans 15 residues. CDR1 and CDR2 (germline): ENHRY, SYGVKD. V shed 2 bases and J shed 2 bases, with 10 bases lying between them. The CDR3 nucleotides read TGTGCCATCAGTGAGGGCGGACGTACTGGAAACACCATATATTTT. It encodes CAISEGGRTGNTIYF.

This clonotype was counted at least ten times. The chain recombines TRBV4-1 with TRBJ2-3, with D tentatively TRBD1 (5 bases). The CDR3 runs to 19 residues. V was cut by 3 bases and J by 3 bases, with 25 bases left in between. Germline V gene sequence: CDR1 MGHRA, CDR2 YSYEKL. This chain's CDR3 is CASSHPKPLQGRRTDTQYF. The CDR3 DNA follows: TGCGCCAGCAGCCATCCGAAACCGCTGCAGGGCCGTCGAACAGATACGCAGTATTTT.

This clonotype was seen a few times. CDR3 protein: CASYVGGMNTEAFF. CDR3 in DNA: TGCGCCAGCTATGTGGGGGGAATGAACACTGAAGCTTTCTTT. The genes are TRBV5-1 and TRBJ1-1; weak D call: TRBD1 (5 bases). Deletions cut 7 bases from V and 0 bases from J, with 13 bases between. CDR3 length: 14 amino acids. Per germline, CDR1 SGHRS and CDR2 YFSETQ.

This clonotype was seen repeatedly, ten times or more. The chain joins TRBV27 to TRBJ2-1; 13 nucleotides line up with TRBD2. The CDR3 runs to 18 residues. The germline V gene has CDR1 MNHEY and CDR2 SMNVEV (reference sequence). Trimming took 3 bases from V and 4 from J; bases not matched to a gene: 9. The CDR3 region is CASSFITSGGAWYNEQFF. CDR3 DNA sequence: TGTGCCAGCAGTTTTATTACTAGCGGGGGGGCCTGGTACAATGAGCAGTTCTTC.

This clonotype has a count of ten or more. The genes are TRBV4-1 and TRBJ1-4, with D unclear. Trimming stripped 0 bases from V and 2 bases from J, with 7 bases between. Germline CDR1 is MGHRA and CDR2 is YSYEKL. The CDR3 is made up of 15 amino acids. CDR3 sequence (DNA): TGCGCCAGCAGCCAAGAGATGGGTACTAATGAAAAACTGTTTTTT. It codes for CASSQEMGTNEKLFF.

This clonotype was seen repeatedly, ten times or more. DNA of the CDR3: TGTGCCAGCAGTTTAGCGTACGGCAGCTCCTACGAGCAGTACTTC. This translates into CASSLAYGSSYEQYF. V and J are TRBV12-3 or TRBV12-4 and TRBJ2-7, with unresolved D. The CDR3 covers 15 residues. V was clipped by 0 bases and J by 0 bases, with 9 bases between them.

This clonotype was observed at least ten times. J is TRBJ1-1 and V is TRBV5-1; the D gene is possibly TRBD1 (5 bases). The CDR3 length is 14 residues. Germline V gene sequence: CDR1 SGHRS, CDR2 YFSETQ. V lost 5 bases and J 1 base, leaving 12 bases between the germline ends. The chain's CDR3 is CASRSGAKNTEAFF. The CDR3 bases are TGCGCCAGCAGGTCCGGGGCTAAGAACACTGAAGCTTTCTTT.